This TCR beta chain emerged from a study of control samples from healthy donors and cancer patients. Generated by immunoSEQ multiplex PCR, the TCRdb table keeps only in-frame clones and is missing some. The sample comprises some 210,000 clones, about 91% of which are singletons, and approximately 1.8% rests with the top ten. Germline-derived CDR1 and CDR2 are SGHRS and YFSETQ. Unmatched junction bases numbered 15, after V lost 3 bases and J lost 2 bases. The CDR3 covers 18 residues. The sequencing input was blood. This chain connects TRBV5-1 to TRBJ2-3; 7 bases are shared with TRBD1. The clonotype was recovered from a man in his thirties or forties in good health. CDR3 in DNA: TGCGCCAGCAGCTCCCGGAAGGGGGCGACCCTAATCACAGATACGCAGTATTTT. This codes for CASSSRKGATLITDTQYF.